This paragraph covers one TCR beta chain sequence. These data belong to a study of blood T cell repertoires in COVID-19. The repertoire was sequenced with immunoSEQ multiplex PCR; TCRdb's copy has only in-frame clones and lacks some. The sample includes approximately 200,000 clones, over 80% seen only once; the top ten take roughly 3%. Trimming left V 1 base short and J 9 bases short, with 25 bases between. This CDR3 comprises 18 residues. Germline V gene data show CDR1 as MGHRA and CDR2 as YSYEKL. Sample: peripheral blood. The chain couples TRBV4-1 to TRBJ2-1; tentative D call: TRBD1 (5 bases). This receptor was identified in a man aged 30 to 39 with COVID-19, enrolled during active disease. DNA of the CDR3: TGCGCCAGCAGCCAAGCCGAGACTTTAGCCCCCCCAAGGGGTGAGCAGTTCTTC. It yields the protein CASSQAETLAPPRGEQFF.